Reported below is one T cell receptor beta chain. The protocol was immunoSEQ multiplex PCR, while the TCRdb copy is restricted to in-frame clones and leaves out a portion. The sample records tens of thousands of clones, about 94% being singletons. This sample was included in a study of T cell changes during pregnancy in multiple sclerosis. The germline gives CDR1 SGHAT, CDR2 FQNNGV. CDR3 length equals 16 residues. V lost 5 bases, J lost 0 bases, and 17 bases lay in between. Source: peripheral blood, taken in the third trimester of pregnancy. The clonotype was recovered from a female donor with multiple sclerosis, enrolled in a pregnancy study. The chain joins TRBV11-2 to TRBJ2-7; TRBD2 is a possible D gene (7 bases). The CDR3 nucleotides read TGTGCCAGCAGCACTCTACAGGGAGGGAGCTCCTACGAGCAGTACTTC. This sequence encodes CASSTLQGGSSYEQYF.